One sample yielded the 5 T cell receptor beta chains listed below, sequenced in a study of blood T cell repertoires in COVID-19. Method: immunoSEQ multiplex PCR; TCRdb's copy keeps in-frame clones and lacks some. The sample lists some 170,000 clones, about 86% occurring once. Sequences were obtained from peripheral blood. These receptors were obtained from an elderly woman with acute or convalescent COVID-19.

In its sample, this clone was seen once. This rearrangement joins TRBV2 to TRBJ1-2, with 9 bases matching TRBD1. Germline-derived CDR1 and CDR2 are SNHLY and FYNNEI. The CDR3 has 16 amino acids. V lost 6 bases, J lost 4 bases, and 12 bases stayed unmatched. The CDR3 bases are TGTGCCAGCAGCATCTCACGGGACAGGGATTTCTATGGCTACACCTTC. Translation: CASSISRDRDFYGYTF.

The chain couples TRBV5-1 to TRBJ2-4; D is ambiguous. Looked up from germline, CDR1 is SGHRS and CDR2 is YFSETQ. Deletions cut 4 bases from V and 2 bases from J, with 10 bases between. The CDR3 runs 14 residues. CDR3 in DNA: TGCGCCAGCAGCGACACCTCCACCAAAAACATTCAGTACTTC. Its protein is CASSDTSTKNIQYF.

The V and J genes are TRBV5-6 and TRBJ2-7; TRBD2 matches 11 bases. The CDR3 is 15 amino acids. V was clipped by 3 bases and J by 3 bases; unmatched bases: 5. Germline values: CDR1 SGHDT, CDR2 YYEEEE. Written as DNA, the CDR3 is TGTGCCAGCAGCTCGGGACTAGCGGAACTCTACGAGCAGTACTTC. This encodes CASSSGLAELYEQYF.

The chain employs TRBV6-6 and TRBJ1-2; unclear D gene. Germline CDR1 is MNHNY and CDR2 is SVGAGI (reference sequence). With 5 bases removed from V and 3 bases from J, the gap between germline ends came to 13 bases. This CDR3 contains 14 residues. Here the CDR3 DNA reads TGTGCCAGCAGTCCTGCCCCAAACTACTATGGCTACACCTTC. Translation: CASSPAPNYYGYTF.

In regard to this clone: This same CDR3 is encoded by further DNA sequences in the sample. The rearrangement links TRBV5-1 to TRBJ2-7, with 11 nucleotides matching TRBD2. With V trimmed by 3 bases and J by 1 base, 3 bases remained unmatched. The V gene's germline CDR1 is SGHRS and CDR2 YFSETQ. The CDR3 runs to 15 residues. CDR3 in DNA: TGCGCCAGCAGCTCGGGACTAGCGGATTCCTACGAGCAGTACTTC. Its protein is CASSSGLADSYEQYF.